The rows below give T cell receptor beta chains drawn from one sample of a study of human T cells and chemical hapten exposure. From the RACE reads, TCRdb called clonotypes with MiXCR, one entry per CDR3 protein. Of more than 150,000 distinct CDR3 sequences listed, approximately 14% are singletons. Material: whole blood, obtained in connection with sensitization to the hapten diphenylcyclopropenone (DPC). The receptors derive from a woman in her twenties or thirties with alopecia areata. Some clones in this sample may be carry-over from other donors' samples. Both conserved end residues are part of each CDR3. The D gene is left open where the match is weak. For some rows the clone size is stated as once, few or many, or as a class when expanded; others skip it.

TRBV3-1	TRBJ2-2	.	few	TGTGCCAGCACCTCCCATGCGACAGGGAACACCGGGGAGCTGTTTTTT	CASTSHATGNTGELFF
TRBV27	TRBJ2-1	TRBD2	many	TGTGCCAGCGTGGCTAGCGGGGGGAACTACAATGAGCAGTTCTTC	CASVASGGNYNEQFF
TRBV18	TRBJ2-2	.	few	TGTGCCAGCTCACTGCGGGACAGAGACGGGGAGCTGTTTTTT	CASSLRDRDGELFF
TRBV20-1	TRBJ2-1	.	few	TGCAGTGCCCATGGAGGCGGCGGTAGTAGCTCCTACAATGAGCAGTTCTTC	CSAHGGGGSSSYNEQFF
TRBV4-1	TRBJ1-1	TRBD1	few	TGCGCCAGCAGCCAAGATTGGACAGGGCTGAATGAAGCTTTCTTT	CASSQDWTGLNEAFF
TRBV29-1	TRBJ2-2	.	many	TGCAGCGTTTTTACCGGGGAGCTGTTTTTT	CSVFTGELFF
TRBV28	TRBJ1-2	TRBD1	many	TGTGCCAGCAGTTCCGGGACAGGGTTGGATGGCTACACCTTC	CASSSGTGLDGYTF
TRBV5-1	TRBJ1-1	TRBD1	.	TGCGCCAGCAGCACAGGGGACAGGACCAACACTGAAGCTTTCTTT	CASSTGDRTNTEAFF
TRBV7-9	TRBJ2-1	.	few	TGTGCCAGCAGCTTGGGACATACAGGTAGCGATGAGCAGTTCTTC	CASSLGHTGSDEQFF
TRBV9	TRBJ1-2	.	many	TGTGCCAGCAGCGTAGAAGCCCTCCAGAGGGTAGACTATGGCTACACCTTC	CASSVEALQRVDYGYTF
TRBV7-9	TRBJ1-3	.	.	TGTGCCAGCAGCTTGAGGCAGGGTCAAGGAAACACCATATATTTT	CASSLRQGQGNTIYF
TRBV6-2/TRBV6-3	TRBJ1-2	.	few	TGTGCCAGCAGTCCTCTTAACTATGGCTACACCTTC	CASSPLNYGYTF
TRBV27	TRBJ2-7	.	few	TGTGCCAGCAGTTTAAACCGGGACAAGTACTACGAGCAGTACTTC	CASSLNRDKYYEQYF
TRBV2	TRBJ1-6	TRBD1	few	TGTGCCAGCACTGTTTGGACAGGGGATAATTCACCCCTCCACTTT	CASTVWTGDNSPLHF
TRBV10-2	TRBJ1-2	.	many	TGCGCCAGCGCAGGGCCTAACTATGGCTACACCTTC	CASAGPNYGYTF
TRBV7-2	TRBJ1-1	.	.	TGTGCCAGCACCGTTCCATACACTGAAGCTTTCTTT	CASTVPYTEAFF
TRBV2	TRBJ2-7	.	few	TGTGCCAGCAGTGAAGGTTTCACATCCTACGAGCAGTACTTC	CASSEGFTSYEQYF
TRBV24-1	TRBJ2-5	.	few	TGTGCCACCAGTGAAGGCGAGGGACCACAAGAGACCCAGTACTTC	CATSEGEGPQETQYF
TRBV6-6	TRBJ2-2	TRBD2	.	TGTGCCAGCAGTGAGGAGCGGGGGGGCACCGGGGAGCTGTTTTTT	CASSEERGGTGELFF
TRBV4-2	TRBJ2-7	.	.	TGTGCCAGCAGCCAACCCAGGACGGGCCTAGGAGGACCCTACGAGCAGTACTTC	CASSQPRTGLGGPYEQYF
TRBV29-1	TRBJ2-2	TRBD1	few	TGCAGCGTTGGGGACAGGGGGCCACTTACCGGGGAGCTGTTTTTT	CSVGDRGPLTGELFF
TRBV30	TRBJ1-5	.	.	TGTGCCTGGAGTTCAGGGCAGGGAGACAATCAGCCCCAGCATTTT	CAWSSGQGDNQPQHF
TRBV9	TRBJ2-3	TRBD2	few	TGTGCCAGCAGCGTACGCCTAGCGGGGGGCACAGATACGCAGTATTTT	CASSVRLAGGTDTQYF
TRBV2	TRBJ2-7	.	few	TGTGCCAGCAATCTAAGAGGCCTTGGGAACGAGCAGTACTTC	CASNLRGLGNEQYF
TRBV5-1	TRBJ2-1	TRBD1	few	TGCGCCAGCAGGCTGAGCGGACAGGGGTGGAATGAGCAGTTCTTC	CASRLSGQGWNEQFF
TRBV10-2	TRBJ1-5	.	.	TGCGCCAGCAGTGAGGGTTCGGATTATAGCAATCAGCCCCAGCATTTT	CASSEGSDYSNQPQHF
TRBV9	TRBJ1-2	TRBD1	few	TGTGCCAGCAGCACCGGGACAGATGCATCTGGGATTAACGGCTACACCTTC	CASSTGTDASGINGYTF
TRBV7-8	TRBJ2-7	TRBD1	.	TGTGCCAGCAGCTCGTCGGTCGGGACAGGGGGCTACGAGCAGTACTTC	CASSSSVGTGGYEQYF
TRBV4-2	TRBJ2-7	TRBD2	.	TGTGCCAGCAGCCAACAGGCGGGAGCTTTCTACGAGCAGTACTTC	CASSQQAGAFYEQYF